These 4 T cell receptor beta chains share one sample of origin, sequenced in a study of blood T cell repertoires in COVID-19. Assay used: immunoSEQ multiplex PCR; TCRdb lists only in-frame clones, some missing. The sample shows 220,000 or so clones, approximately 78% of them seen only once. Sequenced input: peripheral blood. Source of these receptors: a woman aged 80 or over with COVID-19, enrolled during active disease.

This chain uses TRBV3-1 (or the pseudogene TRBV3-2) with TRBJ2-3; 14 nucleotides match TRBD2. Germline V gene data show CDR1 as LGHDT and CDR2 as YNNKEL (reference sequence). V lost 0 bases, J lost 4 bases, and 9 bases stayed unmatched. This CDR3 spans 19 amino acids. The CDR3 here is CASSQDITGTSGGSDTQYF. CDR3 in DNA: TGTGCCAGCAGCCAAGATATCACCGGGACTAGCGGGGGCTCAGATACGCAGTATTTT.

This clone came up once. The chain combines TRBV12-3 or TRBV12-4 with TRBJ1-1; 7 nucleotides line up with TRBD1. V lost 7 bases and J lost 6; bases outside the gene matches: 5. This CDR3 has 12 amino acids. CDR3 residues: CASTIRGAEAFF. The CDR3 coding sequence is TGTGCCAGCACAATCAGGGGGGCTGAAGCTTTCTTT.

This clone was picked up one time. The chain links TRBV7-9 to TRBJ2-1; maybe TRBD2 (7 bases). Trimming stripped 8 bases from V and 4 bases from J, with 18 bases between. CDR1 SEHNR and CDR2 FQNEAQ come from the germline V gene (reference sequence). This CDR3 contains 15 residues. The DNA for the CDR3 is TGTGCCAGCTTGGGGGGGCGGAACGGTTACAATGAGCAGTTCTTC. The encoded protein is CASLGGRNGYNEQFF.

The chain couples TRBV7-6 to TRBJ2-6, with D hard to call. The germline V and J ends were trimmed by 2 bases and 0 bases, with 8 bases remaining between them. CDR3 length equals 16 residues. The germline V gene has CDR1 SGHVS and CDR2 FNYEAQ. The CDR3 reads CASSLNGRSGANVLTF. CDR3 sequence (DNA): TGTGCCAGCAGCTTAAACGGTCGCTCTGGGGCCAACGTCCTGACTTTC. Full variable domain (missing parts from reference TRBV7-6 and TRBJ2-6): GAGVSQSPRYKVTKRGQDVALRCDPISGHVSLYWYRQALGQGPEFLTYFNYEAQQDKSGLPNDRFSAERPEGSISTLTIQRTEQRDSAMYRCASSLNGRSGANVLTFGAGSRLTVL.